These T cell receptor beta chains were read from a single sample in a study of immune evolution from preneoplasia to lung adenocarcinoma. TCRdb's copy holds only in-frame clones and misses some; the assay was immunoSEQ multiplex PCR. The sample yields about 4,000 clones, roughly 77% seen once. Material: FFPE invasive lung adenocarcinoma tissue. Source of these receptors: a person aged 65-85 years with invasive lung adenocarcinoma. Some clones in this sample may be carry-over from other donors' samples. CDR3s include the opening cysteine and the closing phenylalanine or tryptophan. The D gene is left open where the match is weak. Clone size is stated in some rows and not others, as once, few, many or a class when expanded.

j_call d_call v_call clone_size cdr3_nt cdr3_aa
TRBJ2-7 . TRBV11-3 . TGTGCCAGCAGCTTAGTAACCGGTCCGGGATACGAGCAGTACTTC CASSLVTGPGYEQYF
TRBJ2-7 . TRBV2 . TGTGCCAGCAGTGTAACCAGACAGCTGCACGAGCAGTACTTC CASSVTRQLHEQYF
TRBJ2-3 TRBD2 TRBV4-1 . TGCGCCAGCAGCCAAGAGGTAGCGGGAGCGGACACAGATACGCAGTATTTT CASSQEVAGADTDTQYF
TRBJ1-4 . TRBV10-3 . TGTGCCACCAATCAGAGGCGAAATGAAAAACTGTTTTTT CATNQRRNEKLFF
TRBJ2-7 . TRBV28 . TGTGCCAGCAGCCGCCCCCGATGGGAGCAGTACTTC CASSRPRWEQYF
TRBJ2-2 . TRBV6-1 . TGTGCCAGCAGTTTAGAGGCCGGGTGGGCCGGGGAGCTGTTTTTT CASSLEAGWAGELFF
TRBJ1-1 TRBD1 TRBV19 few TGTGCCAGTACCGAAGGGGGGGACAGGGGCCCAATTGAAGCTTTCTTT CASTEGGDRGPIEAFF
TRBJ1-5 . TRBV30 . . CAWGTGSRQPHHF
TRBJ2-1 TRBD2 TRBV11-2 . TGTGCCAGCAGCTTTGTTGCGGGAGGGCCTGATGAGCAGTTCTTC CASSFVAGGPDEQFF
TRBJ2-3 TRBD1 TRBV7-3 . TGTGCCAGCAGCACAGGGGAAGTCTCAGATACGCAGTATTTT CASSTGEVSDTQYF
TRBJ2-1 . TRBV18 . TGTGCCAGCTCTCTGGGAGGCGCGGATGAGCAGTTCTTC CASSLGGADEQFF
TRBJ2-2 TRBD2 TRBV10-3 large TGTGCCATCAGTGATGGCCTAGCGGGAGTGTCGAACACCGGGGAGCTGTTTTTT CAISDGLAGVSNTGELFF
TRBJ2-7 TRBD1 TRBV5-1 once TGCGCCAGCAGCTTGGGGCCGAGCGGACAGGGGGGCTACGAGCAGTACTTC CASSLGPSGQGGYEQYF
TRBJ2-5 TRBD2 TRBV30 . TGTGCCTGGAAGCCTTTGGGGCTAGCGGAAGAGACCCAGTACTTC CAWKPLGLAEETQYF
TRBJ2-7 TRBD1 TRBV7-9 once TGTGCCAGCAGCCGTTGGACAGGGTCCTACGAGCAGTACTTC CASSRWTGSYEQYF
TRBJ2-1 TRBD1 TRBV19 . TGTGCCAGTACCTCGGGACAGGGTTACAATGAGCAGTTCTTC CASTSGQGYNEQFF
TRBJ2-7 TRBD1 TRBV6-1 . TGTGCCAGCAGTCACAGGGGGGCCTACGAGCAGTACTTC CASSHRGAYEQYF
TRBJ1-2 TRBD1 TRBV7-2 . TGTGCCGGCAGCCCCAAACTTTGGACAGGGAAGTATGGCTACACCTTC CAGSPKLWTGKYGYTF
TRBJ1-1 TRBD1 TRBV4-1 . TGCGCCAGCAGCCAACCGCAGGACAGGACTGAAGCTTTCTTT CASSQPQDRTEAFF
TRBJ2-7 TRBD2 TRBV5-4 . TGTGCCAGCAGCCCCCAGGGAGGGGAGGACGAGCAGTACTTC CASSPQGGEDEQYF
TRBJ2-5 . TRBV6-6 once TGTGCCAGCAGTTACCCAGAGACCCAGTACTTC CASSYPETQYF
TRBJ1-1 . TRBV9 . TGTGCCAGCAGCCCGAGGTGGGACACTGAAGCTTTCTTT CASSPRWDTEAFF
TRBJ2-2 . TRBV19 . TGTGCCAGTAGTATTGGCAACACCGGGGAGCTGTTTTTT CASSIGNTGELFF